One and the same sample provided the 4 T cell receptor beta chains below, sequenced in a study of CD8+CD57+ T cells in acquired aplastic anemia. It was patients with CD8+CD57+ cell expansion by flow cytometry who were chosen for sequencing. The study profiled TCR beta VDJ and CDR3 using genomic DNA as template. TCRdb ran MiXCR on the reads and lists one entry per CDR3 protein. This table holds some 120,000 distinct CDR3 sequences, 50% to 70% found once. Sequenced material: sorted CD4+, CD8+, or CD8+CD57+ T cells (not recorded which) from PBMCs. The receptors were gathered from a human donor with aplastic anemia.

V usage is TRBV2 and J usage is TRBJ2-7; either TRBD1 or TRBD2 may fit D (5 bases each). In germline, CDR1 is SNHLY, CDR2 FYNNEI. Trimming shortened V by 0 bases and J by 2 bases, and 5 bases separated the two germline ends. CDR3 length: 13 residues. DNA for the CDR3: TGTGCCAGCAGTGAAGCGGGGGCCTACGAGCAGTACTTC. Amino acid sequence: CASSEAGAYEQYF.

The count of this clonotype is one. This chain connects TRBV29-1 to TRBJ2-6; the D call may be TRBD1 or TRBD2 (5 bases each). Germline-derived CDR1 and CDR2 are SQVTM and ANQGSEA. The CDR3 contains 15 residues. The V end was cut by 4 bases, the J end by 2 bases, with 12 bases between. The CDR3 region is CSVVSRGPGANVLTF. CDR3 bases: TGCAGCGTTGTGTCGAGGGGCCCTGGGGCCAACGTCCTGACTTTC.

This clonotype was detected only a few times. The V call is TRBV24-1, the J call TRBJ1-2, with a weak D call TRBD1 (6 bases). V lost 3 bases, J lost 2 bases, and 12 bases lay in between. Germline values: CDR1 KGHDR, CDR2 SFDVKD. The CDR3 has 15 residues. This CDR3 is CATSDPSTGNYGYTF. The CDR3 DNA follows: TGTGCCACCAGTGATCCCAGCACAGGGAACTATGGCTACACCTTC.

V usage is TRBV11-1 and J usage is TRBJ1-4, with D maybe TRBD1 (6 bases). V lost 2 bases to trimming and J lost 5 bases, with 15 bases between them. CDR1 and CDR2 (germline): SGHAT, FQDESV (reference sequence). This CDR3 region has 16 residues. The CDR3 nucleotides are TGTGCCAGCAGCTTATTACGGACAGCGGTAAATGAAAAACTGTTTTTT. Amino acid sequence: CASSLLRTAVNEKLFF.